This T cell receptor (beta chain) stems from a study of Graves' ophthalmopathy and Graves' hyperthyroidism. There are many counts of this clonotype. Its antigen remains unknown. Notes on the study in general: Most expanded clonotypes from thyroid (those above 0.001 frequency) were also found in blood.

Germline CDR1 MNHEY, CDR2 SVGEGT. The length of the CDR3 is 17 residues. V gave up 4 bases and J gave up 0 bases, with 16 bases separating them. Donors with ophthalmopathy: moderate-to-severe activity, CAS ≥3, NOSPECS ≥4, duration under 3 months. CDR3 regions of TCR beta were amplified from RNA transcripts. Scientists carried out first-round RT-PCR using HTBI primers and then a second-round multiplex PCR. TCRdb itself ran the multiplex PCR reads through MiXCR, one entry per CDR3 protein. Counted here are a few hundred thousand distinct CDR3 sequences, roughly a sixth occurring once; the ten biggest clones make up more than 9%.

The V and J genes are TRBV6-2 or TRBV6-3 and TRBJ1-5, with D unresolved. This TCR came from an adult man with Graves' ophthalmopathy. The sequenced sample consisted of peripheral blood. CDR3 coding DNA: TGTGCCAGCAGTTCAGCCCGGCGCCGATATAGCAATCAGCCCCAGCATTTT. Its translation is CASSSARRRYSNQPQHF.